These T cell receptor beta chains were read from a single sample in a study of regulatory T cells in long-lasting Graves disease. Via MiXCR, TCRdb re-called the multiplex PCR reads, giving one row per CDR3 protein. This sample has 300,000 or so distinct CDR3 sequences, with 15% to 20% found just once. This specimen consisted of peripheral blood mononuclear cells (PBMCs), obtained when the disease was refractory, from a patient treated with antithyroid drugs. Receptors originate from a female donor with Graves disease. Both conserved end residues are part of each CDR3. A D gene is named only where the DNA matches it firmly. Rows may omit the clone size; those that give it use once, few, many or a size class.

NA	TRBV28	TRBJ1-4	few	CASSYSGTREKLFF	TGTGCCAGCAGCTACTCCGGGACACGGGAAAAACTGTTTTTT
NA	TRBV18	TRBJ2-7	NA	CASSPGREKFAEQYF	TGTGCCAGCTCACCAGGTCGGGAGAAATTTGCCGAGCAGTACTTC
TRBD1	TRBV5-1	TRBJ2-6	few	CASSSRQGTSGANVLTF	TGCGCCAGCAGCTCGAGACAGGGCACCTCTGGGGCCAACGTCCTGACTTTC
NA	TRBV11-3	TRBJ2-7	many	CASSLGDFEQYF	TGTGCCAGCAGCTTAGGAGATTTCGAGCAGTACTTC
NA	TRBV27	TRBJ2-1	NA	CASSLDSGSSYNEQFF	TGTGCCAGCAGTTTAGACAGTGGTTCGTCCTACAATGAGCAGTTCTTC
TRBD1	TRBV27	TRBJ1-2	many	CASSPTRTGNRHGYTF	TGTGCCAGCAGTCCTACCCGGACAGGCAACCGACATGGCTACACCTTC
NA	TRBV7-2	TRBJ1-4	NA	CAGSLRVGPNEKLFF	TGTGCCGGCAGTCTTAGGGTGGGGCCTAATGAAAAACTGTTTTTT
NA	TRBV6-1	TRBJ1-1	many	CASITGNTNTEAFF	TGTGCCAGCATCACGGGGAATACGAACACTGAAGCTTTCTTT
NA	TRBV30	TRBJ2-5	many	CASGPGRSKTQYF	TGTGCCTCGGGCCCGGGCAGGAGTAAGACCCAGTACTTC
NA	TRBV18	TRBJ1-4	many	CASSPLEEDEKLFF	TGTGCCAGCTCACCCTTGGAAGAGGATGAAAAACTGTTTTTT
NA	TRBV7-2	TRBJ2-5	many	CASSSPQETQYF	TGTGCCAGCAGCTCCCCCCAAGAGACCCAGTACTTC
TRBD1	TRBV28	TRBJ2-2	NA	CASSSTLSDRSIERPNTGELFF	TGTGCCAGCAGTTCGACCCTATCGGACAGGTCGATTGAGAGGCCCAACACCGGGGAGCTGTTTTTT
NA	TRBV7-8	TRBJ1-5	few	CASSLGRNGPLDQPQHF	TGTGCCAGCAGCTTAGGCAGGAACGGCCCTCTAGATCAGCCCCAGCATTTT
NA	TRBV11-2	TRBJ1-2	NA	CASSQATTLTNYGYTF	TGCGCCAGCAGCCAAGCAACGACACTTACTAACTATGGCTACACCTTC
NA	TRBV19	TRBJ1-2	many	CASSLHRDPRGEGYTF	TGTGCCAGTAGTCTTCATCGGGACCCAAGGGGGGAAGGCTACACCTTC